This T cell receptor beta chain was found in a study of tissue T cells after allogeneic stem cell transplantation. Overall study: Samples with visible lymphocytes on H&E were prioritized for sequencing.

Method: immunoSEQ multiplex PCR; TCRdb's copy keeps in-frame clones and lacks some. The repertoire holds over 4,000 clones, with 63% as singletons. Study conclusions and caveats: Alloreactivity or antigen specificity of tissue TCRs was not determined; some clones might be host cells. In patients and mice, blood and spleen missed much of tissue repertoire.

Comparators without hematopoietic cell transplant had other cancers, at least five gastrointestinal samples, and no known gastrointestinal disease. Germline V gene lookup returns CDR1 SGHRS and CDR2 YFSETQ. The CDR3 totals 16 residues. The V end was cut by 7 bases, the J end by 0 bases, with 17 bases between. Remarks on this clone: Its target is not known.

The sequence came from a female donor older than 55 with lung cancer. The sequencing here drew on tissue from the esophagus, taken at autopsy. The chain employs TRBV5-1 and TRBJ2-1; no reliable D call. CDR3 region: CASGHGFRASYNEQFF. CDR3 DNA sequence: TGCGCCAGCGGGCATGGGTTCCGGGCCTCCTACAATGAGCAGTTCTTC.